This T cell receptor beta chain was sequenced for a study of blood T cell repertoires in COVID-19. Looking at the study overall: Samples of COVID-19 (acute and convalescent) were obtained from the United States, Italy and Spain. T cells, B-cell-depleted T cells, or PBMCs provided the cDNA or gDNA that served as material.

In the original processing: Estimated nucleated cell counts came from reference gene primer amplification. Only in-frame clones appear in the TCRdb table, and some are missing; sequencing was by immunoSEQ multiplex PCR. That table gives V, J and clone size, and the DNA gave D and trimming. The sample has about 160,000 clones, around 93% seen once. Seattle cases were enrolled at active infection and followed longitudinally. The CDR3 runs to 13 residues. V was pared by 3 bases and J by 3 bases, with 8 bases between. Germline V gene lookup returns CDR1 MDHEN and CDR2 SYDVKM. The receptor was isolated from a young man with COVID-19, enrolled during active disease. The V gene is TRBV28, the J gene TRBJ1-1; a weak D match, TRBD1 (5 bases). The sample taken for sequencing was peripheral blood. The CDR3 reads CASSLIRDTEAFF. In nucleotides, the CDR3 is TGTGCCAGCAGTTTGATCAGGGACACTGAAGCTTTCTTT.